Below are 18 T cell receptor beta chains sequenced from a single sample in a study of response to subunit inactivated influenza vaccine. TCRdb recomputed calls from the RT-PCR reads with MiXCR, one row per CDR3 protein. The profile shows some 500,000 distinct CDR3 sequences, about an eighth of them singletons. This specimen consisted of PBMCs from blood, obtained roughly 45 days after vaccination. These receptors originate from a man aged 50 to 59 who received an inactivated influenza vaccine.

In its sample, this clonotype was seen a few times. The DNA of the CDR3 is TGTGCCAGCCACAGTTCGCGATACACCGGGGAGCTGTTTTTT. Translated, it gives CASHSSRYTGELFF. This chain connects TRBV6-1 to TRBJ2-2; no clear D. This CDR3 has 14 amino acids. Germline-derived CDR1 and CDR2 are MNHNS and SASEGT. V lost 8 bases and J 3 bases, leaving 13 bases between the germline ends.

This clonotype has ten or more counts. The chain employs TRBV10-2 and TRBJ2-3; the match to TRBD2 covers 7 bases. The ends lost 6 bases at V and 2 bases at J; junction bases unmatched: 8. The CDR3 has 15 residues. Germline-derived CDR1 and CDR2 are WSHSY and SAAADI. CDR3 coding DNA: TGCGCCAGCAGGGCTACTAGCGTCTACACAGATACGCAGTATTTT. Translating it yields CASRATSVYTDTQYF.

In this sample, this clonotype turned up a few times. V is TRBV20-1 and J is TRBJ2-2; 8 positions agree with TRBD1. This CDR3 region has 16 residues. V was clipped by 1 base and J by 7 bases; unmatched bases: 11. Germline CDR1 DFQATT, CDR2 SNEGSKA (reference sequence). CDR3 DNA: TGCAGTGCTAGAGCCGGACAGGGTAGCCTGGGCGGGGAGCTGTTTTTT. This gives the protein CSARAGQGSLGGELFF.

This clonotype was seen more than once but under ten times. The chain has TRBV7-7 and TRBJ2-1; no clear D. The CDR3 covers 15 residues. Deletions cut 2 bases from V and 7 bases from J, with 15 bases between. The germline V gene has CDR1 SSHAT and CDR2 FNYEAQ (reference sequence). This CDR3 reads CASSLSPGLLNEQFF. The CDR3, as DNA: TGTGCCAGCAGCTTAAGCCCGGGTCTCCTTAATGAGCAGTTCTTC.

The chain uses TRBV7-9 and TRBJ2-1; TRBD2 matches 16 bases. CDR1 is SEHNR and CDR2 is FQNEAQ in the germline V gene (reference sequence). This CDR3 has 16 amino acids. V lost 5 bases to trimming and J lost 8 bases; unmatched junction nucleotides: 6. CDR3 region: CASSPGTSGGAHEQFF. DNA of the CDR3: TGTGCCAGCAGCCCCGGGACTAGCGGGGGGGCGCATGAGCAGTTCTTC.

The rearrangement links TRBV6-5 to TRBJ2-5, with TRBD2 matching 7 bases. The V gene end was trimmed by 4 bases and the J gene end by 5 bases; junction bases not matched to a gene: 7. CDR1 is MNHEY, CDR2 SVGAGI, per germline. The CDR3 runs to 14 residues. Here the CDR3 reads CASSWDWEGETQYF. The CDR3 DNA reads as TGTGCCAGCAGTTGGGACTGGGAGGGGGAGACCCAGTACTTC.

This clonotype was seen many times. CDR3 DNA: TGTGCCACCAGCAGAGATGTAGGACTAGCGGGAGATACGCAGTATTTT. This gives the protein CATSRDVGLAGDTQYF. This sequence joins TRBV15 and TRBJ2-3; TRBD2 matches at 11 bases. V shed 0 bases, J shed 5 bases, and the junction held 4 bases outside the gene matches. CDR3 length equals 16 residues. In germline, CDR1 is LNHNV, CDR2 YYDKDF (reference sequence). Full variable domain (missing parts from reference TRBV15 and TRBJ2-3): DAMVIQNPRYQVTQFGKPVTLSCSQTLNHNVMYWYQQKSSQAPKLLFHYYDKDFNNEADTPDNFQSRRPNTSFCFLDIRSPGLGDTAMYLCATSRDVGLAGDTQYFGPGTRLTVL.

This chain connects TRBV5-5 to TRBJ1-6; the D gene is possibly TRBD1 (5 bases). The CDR3 covers 15 residues. CDR1 is SGHKS and CDR2 is YYEKEE in the germline V gene (reference sequence). V was clipped by 4 bases and J by 10 bases, with 18 bases between them. The CDR3 here is CASSPGPRKGSPLHF. The CDR3 DNA reads TGTGCCAGCAGCCCGGGCCCCAGGAAGGGGTCACCCCTCCACTTT.

This clonotype was seen a few times. The V call is TRBV6-1, the J call TRBJ1-5; maybe TRBD1 (6 bases). Germline V CDR1 and CDR2: MNHNS, SASEGT. The V end lost 6 bases, the J end lost 0 bases, and 12 bases lay between the germline ends. The CDR3 runs to 15 residues. The CDR3 region is CASREDSNSNQPQHF. DNA for the CDR3: TGTGCCAGCAGGGAGGACAGTAATAGCAATCAGCCCCAGCATTTT.

This rearrangement joins TRBV4-2 to TRBJ2-3, with a tentative D call TRBD1 (6 bases). Between the trimmed V and J ends, which lost 1 base and 10 bases, there was a span of 12 bases. The germline CDR1 and CDR2 sequences are LGHNA and YNFKEQ. The CDR3 totals 13 residues. CDR3 sequence reads: CASSQGKQGAQYF. The CDR3 region has the DNA TGTGCCAGCAGCCAAGGCAAACAGGGAGCGCAGTATTTT.

This clonotype was recorded a few times. The chain is built from TRBV4-3 and TRBJ2-7; a possible D gene is TRBD2 (5 bases). Trimming shortened V by 5 bases and J by 1 base, and 15 bases separated the two germline ends. Germline CDR1 LGHNA, CDR2 YSLEER. This CDR3 has 15 residues. CDR3 sequence (DNA): TGCGCCAGCAGCTTCCAAGCGGCCGGTTCCTACGAGCAGTACTTC. Amino acid sequence: CASSFQAAGSYEQYF.

This sequence joins TRBV29-1 and TRBJ2-5, with TRBD2 matching 7 bases. Trimming removed 5 bases from V and 0 bases from J; junction bases left unmatched: 12. The CDR3 has 16 amino acids. The germline V gene has CDR1 SQVTM and CDR2 ANQGSEA. CDR3 region: CSVFGGMLRYQETQYF. The DNA for the CDR3 is TGCAGCGTTTTCGGGGGGATGTTGAGGTACCAAGAGACCCAGTACTTC.

CDR3 loop: CSARTGLVSTDTQYF. DNA of the CDR3: TGCAGCGCTCGAACAGGGTTAGTCTCAACAGATACGCAGTATTTT. This chain connects TRBV29-1 to TRBJ2-3; possible D gene TRBD1, 6 bases. This CDR3 spans 15 amino acids. V was trimmed by 7 bases and J by 3 bases, leaving 20 bases between them. Germline assignment: CDR1 SQVTM and CDR2 ANQGSEA.

The table lists this clonotype with a few counts. CDR3 amino acids: CASSPGPAGDEQYF. As DNA, the CDR3 is TGTGCCAGCAGCCCGGGACCCGCCGGGGACGAGCAGTACTTC. The chain carries TRBV9 and TRBJ2-7, with D perhaps being TRBD1 or TRBD2 (5 bases each). This CDR3 region has 14 residues. The V and J ends lost 4 bases and 5 bases respectively, with 16 bases between them. Germline V gene data show CDR1 as SGDLS and CDR2 as YYNGEE.

This clonotype was seen a handful of times. V is TRBV24-1 and J is TRBJ2-7, with a possible D match to TRBD2 (6 bases). Germline V CDR1 and CDR2: KGHDR, SFDVKD. The CDR3 is made up of 13 amino acids. Between the trimmed V and J ends, which lost 5 bases and 4 bases, there was a span of 11 bases. CDR3 in amino acids: CATSAEGRYEQYF. The CDR3 DNA reads TGTGCCACCAGTGCGGAGGGTAGGTACGAGCAGTACTTC.

The chain couples TRBV28 to TRBJ2-7, with 11 bases identical to TRBD2. The CDR3 is 14 residues long. Germline trimming cut 4 bases from V and 2 bases from J; bases unmatched to any gene: 1. Germline V gives CDR1 MDHEN, CDR2 SYDVKM. CDR3 in amino acids: CASSSGLAAYEQYF. For the CDR3, the DNA is TGTGCCAGCAGTTCGGGACTAGCGGCCTACGAGCAGTACTTC.

There are a few counts of this clonotype. The J gene is TRBJ2-1, the V gene TRBV4-3; 12 nucleotides line up with TRBD2. The J segment lost 6 bases and the V segment lost 4 bases, leaving 7 bases of the junction unmatched. The CDR3 sequence is 16 residues long. Germline assignment: CDR1 LGHNA and CDR2 YSLEER. The CDR3 spells CASSRGLAGTVNEQFF. CDR3 nucleotides: TGCGCCAGCAGCCGTGGACTAGCGGGAACCGTCAATGAGCAGTTCTTC.

The chain links TRBV20-1 to TRBJ2-7; a weak D match, TRBD1 (6 bases). Germline V gives CDR1 DFQATT, CDR2 SNEGSKA (reference sequence). The CDR3 extends over 14 amino acids. V lost 0 bases, J lost 4 bases, and 13 bases lay in between. The CDR3: CSAREPGVTYEQYF. CDR3 DNA sequence: TGCAGTGCTAGAGAACCAGGGGTTACGTACGAGCAGTACTTC.